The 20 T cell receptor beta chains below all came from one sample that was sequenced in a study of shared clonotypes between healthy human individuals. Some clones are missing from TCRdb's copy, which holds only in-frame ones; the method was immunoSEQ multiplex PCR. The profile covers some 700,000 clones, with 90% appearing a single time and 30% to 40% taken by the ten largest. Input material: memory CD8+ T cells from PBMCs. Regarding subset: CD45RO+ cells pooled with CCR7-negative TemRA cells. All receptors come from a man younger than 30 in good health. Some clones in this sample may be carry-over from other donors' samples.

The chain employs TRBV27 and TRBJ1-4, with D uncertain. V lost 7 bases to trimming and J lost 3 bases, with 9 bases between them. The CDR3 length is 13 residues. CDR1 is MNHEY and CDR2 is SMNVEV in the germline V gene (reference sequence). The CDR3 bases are TGTGCCAGCACGGGGAACCCTAATGAAAAACTGTTTTTT. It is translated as CASTGNPNEKLFF.

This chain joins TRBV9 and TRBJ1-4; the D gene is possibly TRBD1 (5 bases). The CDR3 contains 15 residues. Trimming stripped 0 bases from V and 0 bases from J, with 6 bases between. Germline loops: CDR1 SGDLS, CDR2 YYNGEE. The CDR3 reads CASSVAGATNEKLFF. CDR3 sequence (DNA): TGTGCCAGCAGCGTAGCGGGGGCAACTAATGAAAAACTGTTTTTT.

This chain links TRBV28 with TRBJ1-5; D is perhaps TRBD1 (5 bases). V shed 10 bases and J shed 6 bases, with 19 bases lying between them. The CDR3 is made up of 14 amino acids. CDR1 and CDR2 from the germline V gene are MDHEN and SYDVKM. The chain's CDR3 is CATDPTATIQPQHF. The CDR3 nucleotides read TGTGCCACCGACCCGACAGCTACCATTCAGCCCCAGCATTTT.

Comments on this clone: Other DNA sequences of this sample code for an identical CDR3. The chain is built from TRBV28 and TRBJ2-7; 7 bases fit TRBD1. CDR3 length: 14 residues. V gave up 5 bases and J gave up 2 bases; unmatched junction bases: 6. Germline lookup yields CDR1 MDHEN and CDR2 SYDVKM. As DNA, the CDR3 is TGTGCCAGCAGTCTTCGGGACAGTACCTACGAGCAGTACTTC. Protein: CASSLRDSTYEQYF.

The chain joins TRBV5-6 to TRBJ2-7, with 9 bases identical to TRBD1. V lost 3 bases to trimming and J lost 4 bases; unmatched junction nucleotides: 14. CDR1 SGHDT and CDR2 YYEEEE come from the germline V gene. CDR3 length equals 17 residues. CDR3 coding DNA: TGTGCCAGCAGCTCGCGGAACTCGGACAGGGGAAGGTACGAGCAGTACTTC. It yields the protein CASSSRNSDRGRYEQYF.

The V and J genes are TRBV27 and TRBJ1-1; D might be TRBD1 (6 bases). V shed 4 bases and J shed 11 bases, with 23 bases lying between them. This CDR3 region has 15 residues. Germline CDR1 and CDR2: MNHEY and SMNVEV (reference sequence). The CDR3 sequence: CASSSRDKEFPEAFF. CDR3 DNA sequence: TGTGCCAGCAGTTCTAGGGACAAAGAGTTTCCAGAGGCTTTCTTT.

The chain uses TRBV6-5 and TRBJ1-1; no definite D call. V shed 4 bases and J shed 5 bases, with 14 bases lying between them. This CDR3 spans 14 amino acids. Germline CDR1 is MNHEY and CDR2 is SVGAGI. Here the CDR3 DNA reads TGTGCCAGCAGTTGGGTATATCGCGGGACTGAAGCTTTCTTT. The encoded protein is CASSWVYRGTEAFF.

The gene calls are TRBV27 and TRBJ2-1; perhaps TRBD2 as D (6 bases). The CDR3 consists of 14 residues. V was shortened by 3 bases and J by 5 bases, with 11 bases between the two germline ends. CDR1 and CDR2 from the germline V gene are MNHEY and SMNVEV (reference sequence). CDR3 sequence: CASSLGLVNNEQFF. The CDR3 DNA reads TGTGCCAGCAGTTTGGGACTGGTTAACAATGAGCAGTTCTTC.

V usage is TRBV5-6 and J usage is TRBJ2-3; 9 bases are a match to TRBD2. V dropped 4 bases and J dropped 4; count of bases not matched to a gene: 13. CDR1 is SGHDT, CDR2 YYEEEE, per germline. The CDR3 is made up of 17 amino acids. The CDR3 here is CASSPAGAGGPSDTQYF. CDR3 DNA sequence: TGTGCCAGCAGCCCGGCCGGCGCGGGAGGGCCGTCAGATACGCAGTATTTT.

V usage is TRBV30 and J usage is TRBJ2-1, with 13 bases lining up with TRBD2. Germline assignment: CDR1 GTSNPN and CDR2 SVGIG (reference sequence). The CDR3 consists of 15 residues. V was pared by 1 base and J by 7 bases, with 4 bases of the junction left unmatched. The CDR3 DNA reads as TGTGCCTGGAGTGAACTAGCGGGAGGGGGGAATGAGCAGTTCTTC. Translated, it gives CAWSELAGGGNEQFF.

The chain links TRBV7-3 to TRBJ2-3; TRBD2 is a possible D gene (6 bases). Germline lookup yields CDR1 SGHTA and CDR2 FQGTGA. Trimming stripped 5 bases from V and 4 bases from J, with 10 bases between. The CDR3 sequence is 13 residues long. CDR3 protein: CASSQGGADTQYF. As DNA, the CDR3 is TGTGCCAGCAGCCAGGGCGGGGCAGATACGCAGTATTTT.

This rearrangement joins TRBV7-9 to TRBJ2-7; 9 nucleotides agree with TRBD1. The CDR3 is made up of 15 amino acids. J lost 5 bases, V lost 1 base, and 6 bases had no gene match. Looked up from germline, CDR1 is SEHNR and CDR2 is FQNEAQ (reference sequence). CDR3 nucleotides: TGTGCCAGCAGCTTAGTGGGGACAGGGACCCACGAGCAGTACTTC. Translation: CASSLVGTGTHEQYF.

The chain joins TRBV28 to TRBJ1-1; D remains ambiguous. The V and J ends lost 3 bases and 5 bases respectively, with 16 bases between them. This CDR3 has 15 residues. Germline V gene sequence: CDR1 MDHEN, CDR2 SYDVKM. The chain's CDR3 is CASSLLTLRGTEAFF. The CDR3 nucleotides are TGTGCCAGCAGTTTGCTGACACTTCGAGGGACTGAAGCTTTCTTT.

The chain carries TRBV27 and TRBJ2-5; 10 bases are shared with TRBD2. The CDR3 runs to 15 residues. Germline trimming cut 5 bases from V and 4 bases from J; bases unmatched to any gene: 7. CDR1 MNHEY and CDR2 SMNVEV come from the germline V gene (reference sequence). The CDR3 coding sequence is TGTGCCAGCAGTACACTAGCGGGAAATCGAGAGACCCAGTACTTC. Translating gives CASSTLAGNRETQYF.

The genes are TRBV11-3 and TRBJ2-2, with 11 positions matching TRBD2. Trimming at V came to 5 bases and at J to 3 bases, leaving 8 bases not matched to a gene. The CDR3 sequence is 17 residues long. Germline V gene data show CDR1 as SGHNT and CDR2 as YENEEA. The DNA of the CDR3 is TGTGCCAGCAGCCCGCGGGGGACTAGCGGTTACACCGGGGAGCTGTTTTTT. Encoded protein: CASSPRGTSGYTGELFF. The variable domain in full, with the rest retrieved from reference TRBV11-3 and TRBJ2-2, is EAGVVQSPRYKIIEKKQPVAFWCNPISGHNTLYWYLQNLGQGPELLIRYENEEAVDDSQLPKDRFSAERLKGVDSTLKIQPAELGDSAVYLCASSPRGTSGYTGELFFGEGSRLTVL.

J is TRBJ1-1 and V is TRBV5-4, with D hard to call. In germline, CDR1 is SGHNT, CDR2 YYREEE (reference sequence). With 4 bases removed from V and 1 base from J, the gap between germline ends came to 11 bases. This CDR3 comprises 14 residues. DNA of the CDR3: TGTGCCAGCAGCCCCGGGTCGACGAACACTGAAGCTTTCTTT. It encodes CASSPGSTNTEAFF. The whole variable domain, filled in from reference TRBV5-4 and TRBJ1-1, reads ETGVTQSPTHLIKTRGQQVTLRCSSQSGHNTVSWYQQALGQGPQFIFQYYREEENGRGNFPPRFSGLQFPNYSSELNVNALELDDSALYLCASSPGSTNTEAFFGQGTRLTVV.

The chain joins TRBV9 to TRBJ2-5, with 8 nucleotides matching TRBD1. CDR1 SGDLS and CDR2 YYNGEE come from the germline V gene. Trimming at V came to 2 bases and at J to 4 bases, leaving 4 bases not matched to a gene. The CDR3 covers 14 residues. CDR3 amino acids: CASSVPGGGETQYF. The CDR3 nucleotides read TGTGCCAGCAGCGTGCCAGGGGGCGGAGAGACCCAGTACTTC.

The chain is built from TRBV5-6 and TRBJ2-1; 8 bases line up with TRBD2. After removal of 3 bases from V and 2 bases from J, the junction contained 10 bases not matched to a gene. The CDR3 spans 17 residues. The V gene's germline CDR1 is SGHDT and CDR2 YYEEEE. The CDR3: CASSWAGTRPPYNEQFF. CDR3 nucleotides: TGTGCCAGCAGCTGGGCCGGGACTAGACCTCCCTACAATGAGCAGTTCTTC.

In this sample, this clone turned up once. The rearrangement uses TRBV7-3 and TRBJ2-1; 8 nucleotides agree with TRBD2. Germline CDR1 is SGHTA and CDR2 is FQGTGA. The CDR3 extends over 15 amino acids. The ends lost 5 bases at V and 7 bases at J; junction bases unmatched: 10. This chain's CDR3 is CASSPHPKRGNEQFF. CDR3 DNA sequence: TGTGCCAGCAGCCCCCACCCGAAGCGGGGGAATGAGCAGTTCTTC.

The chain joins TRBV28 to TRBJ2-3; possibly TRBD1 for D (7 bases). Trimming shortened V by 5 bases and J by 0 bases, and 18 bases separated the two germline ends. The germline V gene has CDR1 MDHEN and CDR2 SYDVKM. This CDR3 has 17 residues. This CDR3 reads CASSLRGVGLSTDTQYF. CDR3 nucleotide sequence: TGTGCCAGCAGTCTCAGGGGGGTGGGCCTTAGCACAGATACGCAGTATTTT.